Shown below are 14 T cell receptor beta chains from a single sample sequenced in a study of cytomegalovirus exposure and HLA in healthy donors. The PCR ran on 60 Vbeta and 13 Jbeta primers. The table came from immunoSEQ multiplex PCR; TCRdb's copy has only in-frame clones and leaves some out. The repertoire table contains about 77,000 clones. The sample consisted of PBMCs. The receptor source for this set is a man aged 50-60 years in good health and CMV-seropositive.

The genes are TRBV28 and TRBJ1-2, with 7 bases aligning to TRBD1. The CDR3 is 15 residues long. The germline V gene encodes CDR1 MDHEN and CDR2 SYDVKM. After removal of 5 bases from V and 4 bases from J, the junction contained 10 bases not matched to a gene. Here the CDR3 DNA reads TGTGCCAGCAGTAGAGGGGGCAGCTCAAGCTATGGCTACACCTTC. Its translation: CASSRGGSSSYGYTF.

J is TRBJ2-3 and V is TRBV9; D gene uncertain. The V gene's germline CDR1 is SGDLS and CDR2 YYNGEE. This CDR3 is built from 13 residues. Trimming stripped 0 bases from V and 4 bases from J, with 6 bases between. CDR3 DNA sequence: TGTGCCAGCAGCGTAGTTCACTCAGATACGCAGTATTTT. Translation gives CASSVVHSDTQYF.

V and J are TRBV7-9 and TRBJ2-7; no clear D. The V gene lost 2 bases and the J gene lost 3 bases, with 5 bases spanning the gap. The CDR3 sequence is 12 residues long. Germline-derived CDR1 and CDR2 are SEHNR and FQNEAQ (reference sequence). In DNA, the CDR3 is TGTGCCAGCAGCTTAAATTACTACGAGCAGTACGTC. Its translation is CASSLNYYEQYV.

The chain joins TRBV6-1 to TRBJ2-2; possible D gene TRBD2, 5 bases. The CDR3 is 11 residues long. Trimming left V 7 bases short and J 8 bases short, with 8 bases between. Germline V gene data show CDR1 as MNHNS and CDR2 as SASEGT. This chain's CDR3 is CASNRGGELFF. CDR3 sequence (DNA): TGTGCCAGCAATCGAGGGGGGGAGCTGTTTTTT.

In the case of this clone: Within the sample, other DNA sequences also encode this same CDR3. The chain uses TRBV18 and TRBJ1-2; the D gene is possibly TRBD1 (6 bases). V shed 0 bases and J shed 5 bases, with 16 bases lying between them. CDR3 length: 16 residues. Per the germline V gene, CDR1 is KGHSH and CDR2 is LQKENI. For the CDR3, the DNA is TGTGCCAGCTCACCACCGCTACAGGGATTGAGTTATGGCTACACCTTC. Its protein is CASSPPLQGLSYGYTF. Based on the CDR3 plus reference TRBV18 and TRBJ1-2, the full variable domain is NAGVMQNPRHLVRRRGQEARLRCSPMKGHSHVYWYRQLPEEGLKFMVYLQKENIIDESGMPKERFSAEFPKEGPSILRIQQVVRGDSAAYFCASSPPLQGLSYGYTFGSGTRLTVV.

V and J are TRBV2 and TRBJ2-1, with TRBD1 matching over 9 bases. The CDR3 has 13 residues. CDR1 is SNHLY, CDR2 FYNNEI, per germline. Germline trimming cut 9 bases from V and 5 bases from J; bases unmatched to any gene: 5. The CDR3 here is CARSRDRDNEQFF. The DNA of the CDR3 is TGTGCCAGATCCCGGGACAGGGACAATGAGCAGTTCTTC.

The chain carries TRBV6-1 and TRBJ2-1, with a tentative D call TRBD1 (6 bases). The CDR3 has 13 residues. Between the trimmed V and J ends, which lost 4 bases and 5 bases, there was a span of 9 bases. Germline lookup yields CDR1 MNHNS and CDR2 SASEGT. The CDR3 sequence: CASSGYRDNEQFF. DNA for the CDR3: TGTGCCAGCAGTGGATACAGGGACAATGAGCAGTTCTTC.

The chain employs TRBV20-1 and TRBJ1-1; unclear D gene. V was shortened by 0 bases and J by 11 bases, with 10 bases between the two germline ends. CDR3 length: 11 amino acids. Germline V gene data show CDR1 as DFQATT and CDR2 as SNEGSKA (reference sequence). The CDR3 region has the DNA TGCAGTGCTAGAGATCGGGAGATGGCTTTCTTT. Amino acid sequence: CSARDREMAFF.

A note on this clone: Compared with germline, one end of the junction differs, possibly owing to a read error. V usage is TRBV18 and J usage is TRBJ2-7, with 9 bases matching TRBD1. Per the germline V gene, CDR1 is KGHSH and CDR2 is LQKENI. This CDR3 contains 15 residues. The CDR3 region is CASSSPRDRAGEQYF. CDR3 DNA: TGTGCCAGCTCATCACCACGGGACAGGGCGGGCGAGCAGTACTTC.

For the CDR3, the DNA is TGTGCCAGCAGCTTAGCTAGCGGGGACGGAAACACCATATATTTT. Encoded protein: CASSLASGDGNTIYF. The chain carries TRBV7-9 and TRBJ1-3, with D perhaps matching TRBD1 (5 bases). Germline V gene data show CDR1 as SEHNR and CDR2 as FQNEAQ (reference sequence). The CDR3 loop spans 15 amino acids. Trimming pared 0 bases from V and 4 bases from J, leaving 10 bases between.

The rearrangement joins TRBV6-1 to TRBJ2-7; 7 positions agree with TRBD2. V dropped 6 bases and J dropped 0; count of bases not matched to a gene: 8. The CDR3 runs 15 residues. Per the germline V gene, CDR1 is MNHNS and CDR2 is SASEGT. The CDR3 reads CASSPSGGSSYEQYF. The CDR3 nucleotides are TGTGCCAGCAGCCCCTCGGGGGGTAGCTCCTACGAGCAGTACTTC.

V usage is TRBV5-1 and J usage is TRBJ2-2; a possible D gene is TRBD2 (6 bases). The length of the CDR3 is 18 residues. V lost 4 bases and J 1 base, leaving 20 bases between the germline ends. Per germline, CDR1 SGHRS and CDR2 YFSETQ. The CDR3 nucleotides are TGCGCCAGCAGCCCCAGACGCCCCAGCGGGCAGAACACCGGGGAGCTGTTTTTT. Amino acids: CASSPRRPSGQNTGELFF.

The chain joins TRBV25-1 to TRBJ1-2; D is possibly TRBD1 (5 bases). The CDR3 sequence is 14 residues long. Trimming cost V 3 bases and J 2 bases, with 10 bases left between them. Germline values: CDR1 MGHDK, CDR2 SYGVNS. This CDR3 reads CASSEQGNNYGYTF. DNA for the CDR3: TGTGCCAGCAGTGAGCAGGGCAACAACTATGGCTACACCTTC.

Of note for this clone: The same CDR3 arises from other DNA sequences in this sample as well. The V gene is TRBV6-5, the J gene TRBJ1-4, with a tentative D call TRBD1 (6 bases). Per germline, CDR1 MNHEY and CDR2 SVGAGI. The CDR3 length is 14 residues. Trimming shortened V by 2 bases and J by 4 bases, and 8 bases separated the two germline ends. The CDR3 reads CASSYGQFNEKLFF. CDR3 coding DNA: TGTGCCAGCAGTTACGGACAGTTTAATGAAAAACTGTTTTTT.